The 3 T cell receptor beta chains below come from one sample, sequenced in a study of CD8 T cells in Susac syndrome. When the RNA was reverse transcribed, random hexamers were used with an input of roughly 0.45 to 1 ug. MiXCR was run by TCRdb on the immunoSEQ multiplex PCR reads, yielding one entry per CDR3 protein. The sample yields a few hundred thousand distinct CDR3 sequences, 95% seen once. The sample consisted of CD4+ T cells from PBMCs. The receptors shown here come from a human donor with multiple sclerosis.

This chain links TRBV3-1 with TRBJ2-1, with D perhaps matching TRBD1 or TRBD2 (5 bases each). Germline assignment: CDR1 LGHDT and CDR2 YNNKEL (reference sequence). V was cut by 4 bases and J by 5 bases, with 12 bases left in between. The CDR3 has 14 amino acids. In DNA form, the CDR3 reads TGTGCCAGCAGCCTATGGGGGTCCGACAATGAGCAGTTCTTC. Its protein product is CASSLWGSDNEQFF.

The gene calls are TRBV3-1 and TRBJ2-5; 10 nucleotides align to TRBD2. This CDR3 has 14 residues. Trimming cost V 2 bases and J 5 bases; bases outside gene matches: 2. Germline CDR1 LGHDT, CDR2 YNNKEL (reference sequence). The CDR3 nucleotides are TGTGCCAGCAGCCAAAGACTAGCGGGTGAGACCCAGTACTTC. As protein: CASSQRLAGETQYF.

CDR3 sequence: CSVESGGRGYEQYF. In DNA form, the CDR3 reads TGCAGCGTTGAATCTGGCGGGAGAGGCTACGAGCAGTACTTC. The gene calls are TRBV29-1 and TRBJ2-7, with 7 bases matching TRBD2. The germline gives CDR1 SQVTM, CDR2 ANQGSEA. CDR3 length: 14 residues. The V gene end was trimmed by 2 bases and the J gene end by 3 bases; junction bases not matched to a gene: 7.